This paragraph covers one T cell receptor (beta chain) sequence. Its antigen is undetermined. This record belongs to a study of blood T cells in healthy people across ages. Whole-study results and caveats: TCR beta diversity was tightly associated with the proportion of naive T cells.

Extraction of total RNA produced a minimum of 5 micrograms from each sample. Germline CDR1 and CDR2: DFQATT and SNEGSKA (reference sequence). Trimming left V 1 base short and J 11 bases short, with 20 bases between. The CDR3 is made up of 14 amino acids. A second roughly 6 to 11 cycle PCR used barcoded and J-beta primers. One entry per CDR3 protein, called by TCRdb with MiXCR from the 5' RACE reads. Here the sample spans over a million distinct CDR3 sequences, less than 45% being singletons. The chain recombines TRBV20-1 with TRBJ2-5; D is perhaps TRBD2 (5 bases). The clonotype originates from a woman between 18 and 29 years old in good health. The specimen was blood. The CDR3, as DNA: TGCAGTGCTAGAGCAGCTCGTCGAGGGAATGAGCAGTACTTC. Protein sequence: CSARAARRGNEQYF.